This is a list of T cell receptor beta chains from one sample in a study of T cell repertoires in cytomegalovirus infection. TCRdb fed the reads into MiXCR, producing one record per CDR3 protein. The repertoire consists of 290,000 or so distinct CDR3 sequences, with roughly 9.3% occurring once and the leading ten covering approximately 2.4%. Sequenced input: PBMCs. These receptors were obtained from a human donor in good health (CMV status not recorded). Some clones in this sample may be carry-over from other donors' samples. Each CDR3 is given with its conserved first and last residue. The D gene is left open where the match is weak. Not all rows give a size; the values are once, few, many and, for expanded clones, a class.

j_call cdr3_length d_call v_call clone_size cdr3_aa cdr3_nt
TRBJ2-1 13 - TRBV28 many CASNSGNYNEQFF TGTGCCAGCAATTCAGGGAACTACAATGAGCAGTTCTTC
TRBJ1-1 15 - TRBV7-2 many CASSPRGTENTEAFF TGTGCCAGCAGCCCGCGGGGGACGGAAAACACTGAAGCTTTCTTT
TRBJ2-5 15 TRBD1 TRBV5-4 many CASSPYGTGKETQYF TGTGCCAGCAGCCCTTATGGGACAGGGAAAGAGACCCAGTACTTC
TRBJ2-3 15 - TRBV6-5 many CASSYSNPFTDTQYF TGTGCCAGCAGTTACTCGAATCCTTTCACAGATACGCAGTATTTT
TRBJ2-3 16 TRBD2 TRBV29-1 - CSVDFLGLAVTDTQYF TGCAGCGTTGACTTCCTGGGACTAGCAGTTACAGATACGCAGTATTTT
TRBJ2-5 14 - TRBV5-1 few CASSLTGREETQYF TGCGCCAGCAGCTTAACAGGGAGGGAAGAGACCCAGTACTTC
TRBJ2-2 16 TRBD2 TRBV3-1 few CASSQAAGGPHGELFF TGTGCCAGCAGCCAAGCAGCGGGGGGGCCTCACGGGGAGCTGTTTTTT
TRBJ1-2 13 - TRBV20-1 many CSAREQSSYGYTF TGCAGTGCTAGAGAGCAGTCGTCGTATGGCTACACCTTC
TRBJ2-6 17 - TRBV13 many CASSPGQSHSGANVLTF TGTGCCAGCAGCCCTGGACAGTCTCACTCTGGGGCCAACGTCCTGACTTTC
TRBJ1-4 14 - TRBV20-1 many CSARDGRDIEKLFF TGCAGTGCTAGAGACGGGCGGGATATTGAAAAACTGTTTTTT
TRBJ2-5 15 TRBD1 TRBV2 few CASRAGTGVVKTQYF TGTGCCAGCAGAGCAGGGACAGGGGTCGTGAAGACCCAGTACTTC
TRBJ1-1 12 - TRBV6-2/TRBV6-3 many CASKGINTEAFF TGTGCCAGCAAAGGAATTAACACTGAAGCTTTCTTT
TRBJ2-5 15 - TRBV20-1 - CSPGGSGDSQETQYF TGCAGTCCAGGGGGTAGCGGGGATAGCCAAGAGACCCAGTACTTC
TRBJ1-1 13 - TRBV6-5 many CASSYARASEAFF TGTGCCAGCAGTTACGCCAGGGCCTCTGAAGCTTTCTTT
TRBJ2-1 14 - TRBV6-2/TRBV6-3 many CASSYGLRVGEQFF TGTGCCAGCAGTTACGGCCTTCGCGTCGGTGAGCAGTTCTTC
TRBJ2-3 15 - TRBV20-1 many CSAIMGGDPLDTQYF TGCAGTGCTATAATGGGGGGAGACCCCCTAGATACGCAGTATTTT
TRBJ2-1 16 TRBD2 TRBV6-4 many CASRLAGGPPHNEQFF TGTGCCAGCAGACTAGCGGGGGGGCCTCCCCACAATGAGCAGTTCTTC
TRBJ2-3 15 - TRBV7-8 many CASSLGHFSTDTQYF TGTGCCAGCAGCTTAGGACACTTTAGCACAGATACGCAGTATTTT
TRBJ1-2 13 - TRBV29-1 many CSTLGGQDYGYTF TGCAGCACCCTCGGGGGGCAGGACTATGGCTACACCTTC
TRBJ1-2 14 - TRBV5-5 few CASSRDGTVGGYTF TGTGCCAGCAGCCGAGACGGGACTGTTGGGGGCTACACCTTC
TRBJ2-5 15 - TRBV7-6 many CASSLRSSVQETQYF TGTGCCAGCAGCTTACGGTCTAGCGTTCAAGAGACCCAGTACTTC
TRBJ1-6 15 - TRBV20-1 once CSASYYRVMHSPLHF TGCAGTGCTAGTTACTACAGGGTAATGCATTCACCCCTCCACTTT
TRBJ1-1 15 TRBD1 TRBV20-1 many CSADSSDRGNTEAFF TGCAGTGCTGATAGTTCGGACAGGGGGAACACTGAAGCTTTCTTT
TRBJ1-2 18 TRBD1 TRBV6-4 many CASSEFFQGQGNSYGYTF TGTGCCAGCAGTGAATTCTTTCAAGGACAGGGGAATTCCTATGGCTACACCTTC
TRBJ2-2 14 TRBD2 TRBV6-5 many CAIREGVNTGELFF TGTGCCATACGGGAGGGGGTGAACACCGGGGAGCTGTTTTTT
TRBJ1-2 16 TRBD1 TRBV29-1 many CSVNLGTGVLSYGYTF TGCAGCGTCAACTTGGGGACAGGGGTGCTAAGCTATGGCTACACCTTC
TRBJ1-6 15 - TRBV7-9 many CASSQWDSYNSPLHF TGTGCCAGCAGCCAATGGGACTCCTATAATTCACCCCTCCACTTT
TRBJ1-5 13 - TRBV29-1 many CSARRAENQPQHF TGCAGCGCTCGTAGGGCCGAGAATCAGCCCCAGCATTTT
TRBJ1-1 14 - TRBV5-1 few CASSWGGVNTEAFF TGCGCCAGCAGCTGGGGGGGGGTGAACACTGAAGCTTTCTTT
TRBJ1-5 15 TRBD1 TRBV6-2/TRBV6-3 few CASRGTEYSNQPQHF TGTGCCAGCAGGGGGACAGAGTATAGCAATCAGCCCCAGCATTTT
TRBJ2-2 11 - TRBV9 few CASSVEGELFF TGTGCCAGCAGCGTAGAAGGGGAGCTGTTTTTT
TRBJ2-1 15 TRBD2 TRBV19 many CASSMAGLAYNEQFF TGTGCCAGTAGTATGGCGGGACTAGCTTACAATGAGCAGTTCTTC
TRBJ1-2 14 TRBD1 TRBV7-2 many CASSSQTGKIGYTF TGTGCCAGCAGCTCCCAGACAGGGAAAATCGGCTACACCTTC
TRBJ2-4 16 TRBD2 TRBV7-9 many CASSLALAGLQNIQYF TGTGCCAGCAGCTTAGCACTAGCGGGGCTCCAAAACATTCAGTACTTC
TRBJ1-5 12 - TRBV28 - CASSLEDQPQHF TGTGCCAGCAGTCTCGAGGATCAGCCCCAGCATTTT
TRBJ2-5 14 TRBD1 TRBV7-2 many CASGRDRGTETQYF TGTGCCAGCGGTAGGGACAGGGGGACAGAGACCCAGTACTTC
TRBJ2-1 15 - TRBV12-3/TRBV12-4 many CASSLGGLSYNEQFF TGTGCCAGCAGTTTAGGGGGGCTCTCCTACAATGAGCAGTTCTTC
TRBJ1-5 16 - TRBV2 - CASSEESGGSNKPQHF TGTGCCAGCAGTGAAGAGTCCGGGGGTAGCAATAAGCCCCAGCATTTT
TRBJ2-3 13 - TRBV2 many CASSADSTDTQYF TGTGCCAGCAGTGCGGACAGCACAGATACGCAGTATTTT
TRBJ2-3 14 - TRBV6-4 few CASVAGDHTDTQYF TGTGCCAGCGTCGCTGGGGACCACACAGATACGCAGTATTTT
TRBJ1-5 12 TRBD1 TRBV28 few CASNQQGGPQHF TGTGCCAGCAACCAACAGGGGGGGCCCCAGCATTTT
TRBJ2-1 14 - TRBV28 - CASSFRGSYNEQFF TGTGCCAGCAGTTTCAGGGGTTCTTACAATGAGCAGTTCTTC
TRBJ2-7 16 TRBD2 TRBV20-1 - CSASGLAGTSRYEQYF TGCAGTGCTAGTGGACTAGCGGGGACGAGTAGGTACGAGCAGTACTTC